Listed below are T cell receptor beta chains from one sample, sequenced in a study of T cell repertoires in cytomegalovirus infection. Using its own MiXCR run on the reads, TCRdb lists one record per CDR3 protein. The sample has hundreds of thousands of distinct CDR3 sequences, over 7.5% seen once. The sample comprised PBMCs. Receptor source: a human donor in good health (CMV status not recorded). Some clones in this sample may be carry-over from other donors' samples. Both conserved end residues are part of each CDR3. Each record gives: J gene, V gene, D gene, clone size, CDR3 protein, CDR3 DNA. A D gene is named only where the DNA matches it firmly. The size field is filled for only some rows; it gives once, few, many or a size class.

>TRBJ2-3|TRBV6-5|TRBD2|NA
CASSYSSASGSRTDTQYF
TGTGCCAGCAGTTACTCGTCGGCTAGCGGGAGTCGGACAGATACGCAGTATTTT
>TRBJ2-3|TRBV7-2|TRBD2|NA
CASSFSGGAGNTQYF
TGTGCCAGCAGCTTTAGCGGGGGGGCCGGAAATACGCAGTATTTT
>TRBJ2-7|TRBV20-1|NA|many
CSARDWRGTHAGEQYF
TGCAGTGCTAGAGATTGGAGGGGGACCCACGCTGGCGAGCAGTACTTC
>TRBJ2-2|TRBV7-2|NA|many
CASSPWTLTTGELFF
TGTGCCAGCAGCCCCTGGACTCTTACCACCGGGGAGCTGTTTTTT
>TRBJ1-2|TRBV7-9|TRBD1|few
CASSSTLIGGGAGGYTF
TGTGCCAGCAGCTCCACACTAATTGGAGGGGGCGCAGGAGGCTACACCTTC
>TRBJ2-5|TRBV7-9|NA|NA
CASSSSLGPRRETQYF
TGTGCCAGCAGCTCCAGCCTGGGTCCACGGAGGGAGACCCAGTACTTC
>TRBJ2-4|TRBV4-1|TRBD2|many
CASSLRLAENIQYF
TGCGCCAGCAGCCTTCGCCTAGCGGAAAACATTCAGTACTTC
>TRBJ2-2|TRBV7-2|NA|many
CASSLNWNTGELFF
TGTGCCAGCAGCTTAAATTGGAACACCGGGGAGCTGTTTTTT
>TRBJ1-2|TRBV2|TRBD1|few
CASSAQGVGYTF
TGTGCCAGCAGTGCGCAGGGGGTGGGTTACACCTTC
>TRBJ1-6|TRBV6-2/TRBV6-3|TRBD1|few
CASSYSDRGWSPLHF
TGTGCCAGCAGTTATTCCGACAGGGGTTGGTCACCCCTCCACTTT
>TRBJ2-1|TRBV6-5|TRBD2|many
CASSYSSKAGGFGEQFF
TGTGCCAGCAGTTACTCGAGCAAAGCGGGAGGATTTGGTGAGCAGTTCTTC
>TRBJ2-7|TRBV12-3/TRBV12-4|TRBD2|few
CASSLSLAGGYEQYF
TGTGCCAGCAGTTTATCGCTAGCGGGGGGATACGAGCAGTACTTC
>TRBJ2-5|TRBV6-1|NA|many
CASRIKGLPQETQYF
TGTGCCAGCAGGATTAAAGGCCTACCCCAAGAGACCCAGTACTTC
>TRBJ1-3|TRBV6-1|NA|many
CASSSAGGGQGNTIYF
TGTGCCAGCAGTTCCGCCGGGGGGGGGCAAGGAAACACCATATATTTT
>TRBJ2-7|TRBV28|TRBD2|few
CASSGVQVTSGERAYEQYF
TGTGCCAGCAGTGGAGTCCAAGTGACTAGCGGGGAGAGGGCCTACGAGCAGTACTTC
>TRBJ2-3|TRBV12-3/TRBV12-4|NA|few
CASSLRVRTQYF
TGTGCCAGCAGTTTAAGAGTCAGGACGCAGTATTTT
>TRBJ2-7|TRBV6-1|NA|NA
CASSELRTEVSYEQYF
TGTGCCAGCAGTGAATTGAGGACAGAGGTCTCCTACGAGCAGTACTTC
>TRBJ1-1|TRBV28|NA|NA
CASSFMYTEAFF
TGTGCCAGCAGTTTTATGTACACTGAAGCTTTCTTT
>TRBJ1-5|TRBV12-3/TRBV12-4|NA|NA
CASSPGRGYSNQPQHF
TGTGCCAGCAGTCCCGGGAGAGGATATAGCAATCAGCCCCAGCATTTT
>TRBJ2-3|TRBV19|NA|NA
CASSMGVITDTQYF
TGTGCCAGTAGTATGGGGGTGATCACAGATACGCAGTATTTT
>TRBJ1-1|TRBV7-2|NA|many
CASSFPPGRMNTEAFF
TGTGCCAGCAGCTTTCCCCCAGGAAGGATGAACACTGAAGCTTTCTTT
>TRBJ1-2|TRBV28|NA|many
CASSPGGNYGYTF
TGTGCCAGCAGCCCCGGAGGAAACTATGGCTACACCTTC
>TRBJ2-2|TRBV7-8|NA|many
CASSFTGWSTGELFF
TGTGCCAGCAGCTTTACGGGGTGGAGCACCGGGGAGCTGTTTTTT
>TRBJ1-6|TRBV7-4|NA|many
CASSPKTYNSPLHF
TGTGCCAGCAGCCCTAAGACGTATAATTCACCCCTCCACTTT
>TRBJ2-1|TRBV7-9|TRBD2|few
CASSLSGLAGGSSYNEQFF
TGTGCCAGCAGCTTATCTGGACTAGCGGGAGGGAGCTCCTACAATGAGCAGTTCTTC
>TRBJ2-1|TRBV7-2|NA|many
CASSPGYEQFF
TGTGCCAGCAGTCCCGGCTATGAGCAGTTCTTC
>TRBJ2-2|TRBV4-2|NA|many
CASSQVRAGQAGELFF
TGTGCCAGCAGCCAAGTTAGGGCGGGACAAGCCGGGGAGCTGTTTTTT
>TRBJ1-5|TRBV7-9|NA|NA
CASSLGGLQPQHF
TGTGCCAGCAGCTTAGGAGGACTTCAGCCCCAGCATTTT
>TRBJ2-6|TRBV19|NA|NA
CASIGRGSGANVLTF
TGTGCCAGTATCGGACGGGGCTCTGGGGCCAACGTCCTGACTTTC
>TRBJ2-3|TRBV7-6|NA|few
CASSPDSSTDTQYF
TGTGCCAGCAGCCCCGACAGTTCCACAGATACGCAGTATTTT
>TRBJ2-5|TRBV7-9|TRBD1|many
CASSERDSYQETQYF
TGTGCCAGCAGCGAGAGGGACAGTTACCAAGAGACCCAGTACTTC
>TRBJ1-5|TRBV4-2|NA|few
CASSQVAGSNQPQHF
TGTGCCAGCAGCCAAGTAGCGGGGAGCAATCAGCCCCAGCATTTT
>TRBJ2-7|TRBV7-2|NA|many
CASSLPGHSYEQYF
TGTGCCAGCAGCTTACCCGGACACTCCTACGAGCAGTACTTC
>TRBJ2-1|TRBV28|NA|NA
CASSLPDEQFF
TGTGCCAGCAGTTTACCGGATGAGCAGTTCTTC
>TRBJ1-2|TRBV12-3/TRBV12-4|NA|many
CASSPTQGDGYTF
TGTGCCAGCAGTCCGACTCAGGGCGATGGCTACACCTTC
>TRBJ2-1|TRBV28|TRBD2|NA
CASRGGSYNEQFF
TGTGCCAGCCGGGGGGGCTCCTACAATGAGCAGTTCTTC
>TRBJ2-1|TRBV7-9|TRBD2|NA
CASSLPPGLADYNEQFF
TGTGCCAGCAGCTTACCACCGGGACTAGCAGACTACAATGAGCAGTTCTTC
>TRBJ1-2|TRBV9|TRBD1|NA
CASSASTLGGPTPYGYTF
TGTGCCAGCAGCGCGTCCACACTAGGGGGCCCAACCCCCTATGGCTACACCTTC
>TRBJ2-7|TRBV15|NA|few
CATSPRQLYEQYF
TGTGCCACCAGCCCTCGTCAACTCTACGAGCAGTACTTC
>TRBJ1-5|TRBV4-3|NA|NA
CASSQPTVPDSNQPQHF
TGCGCCAGCAGCCAACCCACAGTGCCCGATAGCAATCAGCCCCAGCATTTT
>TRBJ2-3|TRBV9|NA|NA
CASNRNGDTDTQYF
TGTGCCAGCAACAGGAACGGGGACACAGATACGCAGTATTTT
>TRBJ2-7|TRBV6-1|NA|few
CASSGTVATYEQYF
TGTGCCAGCAGTGGTACAGTCGCCACCTACGAGCAGTACTTC
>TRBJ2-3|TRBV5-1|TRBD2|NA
CASSSRTSGNPDTQYF
TGCGCCAGCAGCTCGCGGACTAGCGGGAACCCAGATACGCAGTATTTT
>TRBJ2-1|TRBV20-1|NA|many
CSASRSNEQFF
TGCAGTGCTAGTCGGAGTAATGAGCAGTTCTTC
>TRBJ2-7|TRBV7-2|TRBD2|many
CASSFSTSGNNPEQYF
TGTGCCAGCAGCTTTTCGACTAGCGGGAATAATCCCGAGCAGTACTTC
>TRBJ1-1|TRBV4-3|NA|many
CASSTEAVGDTEAFF
TGCGCCAGCAGCACAGAGGCAGTCGGGGACACTGAAGCTTTCTTT
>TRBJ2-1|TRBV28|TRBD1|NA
CATKDPGTGSLDEQFF
TGTGCAACCAAAGACCCCGGGACAGGGTCGCTCGATGAGCAGTTCTTC
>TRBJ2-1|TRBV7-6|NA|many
CASTPGSSYNEQFF
TGTGCCAGCACCCCGGGGTCGTCCTACAATGAGCAGTTCTTC